Below, one TCR beta chain is given with its context. Its recognized antigen is unknown. Qualities for individual bases were not recorded, and no much larger clone is one base off. The cysteine opens and the phenylalanine closes a CDR3 of 14 amino acids. CDR3 DNA is the only sequence kept; it has 42 bases, read in frame from the first base. Trimmed from V: 6 bases; trimmed from J: 8 bases; junction bases lacking a gene match: 9. For CDR1 and CDR2, the germline V gene (reference sequence) lists MNHNY and SVGAGI. The data were taken from a study of ipilimumab plus nivolumab after autologous stem cell transplantation (dated by TCRdb to the early 2020s). At the level of the whole study: The median number of doses that trial patients received was a few for ipilimumab and fewer than 10 for nivolumab. Patients in the trial were undergoing autologous transplant and had high-risk diffuse large B cell lymphoma, mature T cell lymphoma, or multiple myeloma. Both primary refractory and relapsed disease were represented in the DLBCL cohort, where 18-month progression-free survival was around 84% and 29%, respectively. The intent-to-treat population of the trial was made up of under 40 patients.

The full study reports these points: Per the authors, a biologic rationale for further study of the post-transplant checkpoint inhibition approach was offered by T cell receptor repertoire, regulatory T cell phenotype and gut microbiota profiles. The authors concluded that, as post-transplant consolidation, combined checkpoint inhibition appeared tolerable.

Starting 14 to 28 days after the autologous transplant, patients began checkpoint therapy, which included ipilimumab at 1 mg/kg intravenously on day 1 of selected weeks. The nivolumab dose was 3 mg/kg intravenously, delivered on day 1 of weeks 1, 4, 7, 10, and every two weeks through week 26. The study was a Phase Ib clinical trial testing combined checkpoint inhibition with ipilimumab and nivolumab as consolidation after autologous stem cell transplantation. Preparation of the library involved the immunoSEQ multiplex PCR assay. Held by TCRdb, this immuneACCESS table contains in-frame sequences only and omits some clones. Under half of the omission traces to an unresolved V gene where checked; the cause of the rest is unknown. This sample holds some 19,000 clones; around 85% were observed only once. Jointly, the top ten make up about 6.3% of the sample.

Recombination linked TRBV6-6 to TRBJ2-1; 8 bases in the middle match TRBD2. The source material was PBMCs, sampled in a trial of ipilimumab plus nivolumab as post-transplant consolidation. The clonotype originates from a male donor with diffuse large B-cell lymphoma. CDR3 loop: CASSYSGVIDEQFF. The DNA reads as follows: TGTGCCAGCAGCTATAGCGGGGTGATCGATGAGCAGTTCTTC.